This entry describes one TCR beta chain. The antigen remains undetermined. Using immunoSEQ multiplex PCR, the repertoire was profiled, and TCRdb retains in-frame clones only, with some absent. The sample lists around 86,000 clones, 82% seen once, with about 15% in the top ten. The sample comes from a study of Ad26.COV2.S vaccination and SARS-CoV-2 variants. Study-level results: Breadth of non-spike TCRs did not differ between vaccinees and placebo recipients.

CDR3 length: 16 amino acids. Germline trimming cut 6 bases from V and 3 bases from J; bases unmatched to any gene: 11. The germline gives CDR1 MDHEN, CDR2 SYDVKM. Sequences were derived from peripheral blood, sampled after recovery from COVID-19. V and J are TRBV28 and TRBJ1-3, with TRBD1 matching 7 bases. This sequence originates from a human donor who had recovered from COVID-19. DNA of the CDR3: TGTGCCAGCAGCCCACTGACAGGGATGTATGGAAACACCATATATTTT. It specifies CASSPLTGMYGNTIYF.